This T cell receptor (beta chain) was profiled in a study of persistence of HIV-infected CD4 T cells. Trimming removed 6 bases at V and 3 bases at J, with 6 bases between. The germline V gene has CDR1 MNHEY and CDR2 SMNVEV (reference sequence). The CDR3 loop spans 13 amino acids. The stimulus was an HIV-1 Gag 15-mer peptide pool, about 1 ug/peptide/mL. CD40L/CD69 double-negative CD45RO-high memory CD4+ T cells were collected. The immunoSEQ assay was version 4, run in survey mode. Sequencing was performed with immunoSEQ multiplex PCR; in TCRdb, only in-frame clones are kept and a portion is missing. The sample shows around 42,000 clones, about four fifths of them seen only once. About this clone itself: Its antigen is unknown.

The source was CD4+ T cells sorted from PBMCs after approximately 20-hour stimulation, collected from a patient who received antiretroviral therapy. V is TRBV27 and J is TRBJ1-6, with D uncertain. The receptor comes from an adult man with HIV who was CMV-seropositive. The CDR3 is CASRPVYNSPLHF. DNA for the CDR3: TGTGCCAGCAGGCCCGTCTATAATTCACCCCTCCACTTT.